The 8 T cell receptor beta chains given below trace back to one sample, sequenced in a study of breast tumors, draining lymph nodes, adjacent tissues (dated by TCRdb to between 2015 and 2016). The library was produced with multiplex PCR. Sequencing was performed on an Illumina HiSeq 2000. TCRdb passed the public sequencing reads through fastp at Q25 and MiXCR, retaining productive beta sequences. A single entry per CDR3 protein holds the most common genes and DNA from its merged rows. The sample table holds about 180,000 distinct CDR3 sequences, of which roughly a third were seen once. Around 4.5% of the sample goes to the ten largest clones. Lymph node samples were obtained from the axillary draining lymph nodes of breast cancer patients. Source material: axillary lymph node tissue. These TCRs come from a female donor with breast cancer. Some clones in this sample may be carry-over from other donors' samples.

The table lists this clonotype with many counts. The V and J genes are TRBV11-3 and TRBJ2-1, with TRBD2 matching over 7 bases. Trimming at V came to 4 bases and at J to 2 bases, leaving 11 bases not matched to a gene. This CDR3 has 17 residues. Germline V CDR1 and CDR2: SGHNT, YENEEA. Here the CDR3 DNA reads TGTGCCAGCAGCTCCCCGGGCGCTAGCGGAGCCTACAATGAGCAGTTCTTC. Translated, it gives CASSSPGASGAYNEQFF.

This clonotype was detected many times. This chain connects TRBV5-6 to TRBJ1-2, with 7 bases aligning to TRBD1. Germline CDR1 and CDR2: SGHDT and YYEEEE. With 2 bases clipped from V and 4 bases from J, the junction kept 5 bases outside the gene matches. This CDR3 has 14 residues. CDR3 region: CASSFGTEIYGYTF. The CDR3 bases are TGTGCCAGCAGCTTCGGGACAGAGATCTATGGCTACACCTTC.

In the case of this clonotype: A much larger clone differs from this one at a single base, so this may be a read error. The chain is built from TRBV11-2 and TRBJ2-1; 8 bases are a match to TRBD2. The CDR3 contains 16 residues. The germline CDR1 and CDR2 sequences are SGHAT and FQNNGV. The CDR3 is CANSPHRRGAYNEQFF. DNA of the CDR3: TGTGCCAACAGCCCCCATCGGCGGGGGGCCTACAATGAGCAGTTCTTC.

This clonotype showed up many times. The J gene is TRBJ2-2, the V gene TRBV12-3 or TRBV12-4, with TRBD1 matching over 11 bases. With V trimmed by 11 bases and J by 5 bases, 4 bases remained unmatched. There are 13 residues in the CDR3. The CDR3, as DNA: TGTGCCGGGGGACAGGGGGGTACCGGGGAGCTGTTTTTT. Its translation is CAGGQGGTGELFF.

On this clonotype itself: A much larger clone is a single base away; this may be a read error. The rearrangement uses TRBV9 and TRBJ2-1; 10 bases align to TRBD2. Germline V CDR1 and CDR2: SGDLS, YYNGEE. This CDR3 region has 15 residues. The CDR3 protein is CANLAGEISFNEQSF. The CDR3 DNA sequence: TGTGCCAACCTAGCGGGAGAGATATCTTTCAATGAGCAGTCCTTC.

In the case of this clonotype: This may be a read error: a much more frequent sequence differs by one nucleotide. The chain recombines TRBV14 with TRBJ2-5; D is unresolved. This CDR3 has 15 amino acids. Germline assignment: CDR1 SGHDN and CDR2 FVKESK. CDR3 sequence (DNA): TGTACCAGCAGCCCTTCTATGGGGATCGGGGAGACCCAGTACTTC. Amino acids: CTSSPSMGIGETQYF.

This clonotype was counted ten times or more. The chain employs TRBV7-9 and TRBJ2-1; no clear D. The V and J ends lost 2 bases and 5 bases respectively, with 7 bases between them. Germline lookup yields CDR1 SEHNR and CDR2 FQNEAQ (reference sequence). CDR3 size: 13 residues. DNA of the CDR3: TGTGCCAGCAGCTTATCCGGCCACAATGAGCAGTTCTTC. The encoded protein is CASSLSGHNEQFF.

Worth noting for this clonotype: Being one base from a much bigger clone, this may be a read error. The genes are TRBV18 and TRBJ2-7, with 9 positions matching TRBD1. This CDR3 has 15 amino acids. The germline gives CDR1 KGHSH, CDR2 LQKENI. The CDR3 DNA reads TGTGCCAGCCCACCGGTGGGACAGGGAAACTACGAGCAGTACTTC. Its translation is CASPPVGQGNYEQYF. Filled out from reference TRBV18 and TRBJ2-7, the complete variable domain reads NAGVMQNPRHLVRRRGQEARLRCSPMKGHSHVYWYRQLPEEGLKFMVYLQKENIIDESGMPKERFSAEFPKEGPSILRIQQVVRGDSAAYFCASPPVGQGNYEQYFGPGTRLTVT.